The next 27 T cell receptor beta chains were all read from a single sample in a study of tumor-infiltrating lymphocytes in oesophageal squamous cell carcinoma listed by TCRdb under 2016. The library was built by means of PCR. Reads for this sample came from an Illumina HiSeq 2000. The raw public data were reprocessed by TCRdb itself: fastp quality trimming at Q25, MiXCR clonotype calling, in-frame beta chains only. Every CDR3 protein is listed once, alongside the most common genes and DNA of its rows. The sample table lists some 15,000 distinct CDR3 sequences, approximately 54% of them with a count of one. The ten most abundant clones make up around two fifths of the sample. The source material was esophageal tumor tissue. These receptors were taken from a female donor with esophageal squamous cell carcinoma.

The V and J genes are TRBV7-6 and TRBJ2-6; D possibly uses TRBD1 or TRBD2 (5 bases each). The J call may be wrong; the DNA end is better matched by TRBJ2-5. Germline V gene sequence: CDR1 SGHVS, CDR2 FNYEAQ. There are 14 residues in the CDR3. In DNA form, the CDR3 reads TGTGCCAGCAGCTCGCGGCCAGGGACGGAGACCCAGTACTTC. Residues: CASSSRPGTETQYF.

This clonotype was seen repeatedly, ten times or more. This rearrangement joins TRBV5-1 to TRBJ1-1, with D possibly matching TRBD1 (6 bases). Trimming stripped 4 bases from V and 2 bases from J, with 15 bases between. The CDR3 is made up of 15 amino acids. Germline assignment: CDR1 SGHRS and CDR2 YFSETQ. The CDR3 sequence: CASSLLDSFNTEAFF. For the CDR3, the DNA is TGCGCCAGCAGCCTCCTGGACAGTTTTAACACTGAAGCTTTCTTT.

This chain joins TRBV7-2 and TRBJ2-7; 10 nucleotides align to TRBD1. This CDR3 is 14 amino acids long. V shed 4 bases and J 2 bases; nucleotides not matched to a gene: 2. Germline V gene sequence: CDR1 SGHTA, CDR2 FQGNSA. CDR3 in DNA: TGTGCCAGCAGCTATGGGACAGGGGCCTACGAGCAGTACTTC. Amino acid sequence: CASSYGTGAYEQYF.

The chain couples TRBV12-3 or TRBV12-4 to TRBJ2-3; TRBD2 matches at 8 bases. The CDR3 consists of 16 residues. Losses at the gene ends were 3 bases for V and 2 bases for J; bases not matched to a gene: 7. The chain's CDR3 is CASSFPRTSNTDTQYF. CDR3 nucleotide sequence: TGTGCCAGCAGTTTCCCCCGGACTAGCAACACAGATACGCAGTATTTT.

This clonotype was seen only a few times. The chain has TRBV7-6 and TRBJ1-4, with 7 bases lining up with TRBD1. The CDR3 is made up of 14 amino acids. Germline V gene lookup returns CDR1 SGHVS and CDR2 FNYEAQ. J was trimmed by 8 bases and V by 4 bases; bases with no gene match: 7. CDR3 in amino acids: CASSSGQHSEKLFF. The CDR3 bases are TGTGCCAGCAGCTCGGGACAGCATTCGGAAAAACTGTTTTTT.

The rearrangement joins TRBV6-1 to TRBJ2-5; 8 bases agree with TRBD1. The J call could be wrong; TRBJ2-7 is a better fit for the DNA end. The germline gives CDR1 MNHNS, CDR2 SASEGT. The CDR3 length is 15 residues. The CDR3 region is CASSEGTGGSYEQYF. The CDR3 nucleotides are TGTGCCAGCAGTGAAGGAACAGGGGGCTCCTACGAGCAGTACTTC.

V usage is TRBV7-9 and J usage is TRBJ2-4; weak D call: TRBD2 (5 bases). Between the trimmed V and J ends, which lost 1 base and 3 bases, there was a span of 7 bases. This CDR3 is built from 14 residues. Germline CDR1 reads SEHNR; CDR2 reads FQNEAQ (reference sequence). The CDR3 nucleotides are TGTGCCAGCAGCTTAGACGCGGGCAAAAACATTCAGTACTTC. Encoded protein: CASSLDAGKNIQYF.

The V call is TRBV6-9, the J call TRBJ2-3, with D perhaps matching TRBD2 (6 bases). Trimming pared 5 bases from V and 3 bases from J, leaving 15 bases between. CDR1 is MNHGY and CDR2 is SVAAGI in the germline V gene. The CDR3 spans 15 residues. The CDR3 DNA sequence: TGTGCCAGCAGTCGGGGTTGGAGGGAGACAGATACGCAGTATTTT. It specifies CASSRGWRETDTQYF.

The chain is built from TRBV6-1 and TRBJ1-1; the D is unclear. Trimming pared 5 bases from V and 3 bases from J, leaving 10 bases between. Germline-derived CDR1 and CDR2 are MNHNS and SASEGT. The CDR3 is made up of 13 amino acids. The CDR3 sequence: CASSRNWDTEAFF. As DNA, the CDR3 is TGTGCCAGCAGTCGAAATTGGGACACTGAAGCTTTCTTT.

The chain carries TRBV7-2 and TRBJ2-3; D gene ambiguous. Trimming removed 3 bases from V and 6 bases from J, with 7 bases in between. CDR3 length: 12 residues. Germline lookup yields CDR1 SGHTA and CDR2 FQGNSA. The CDR3 spells CASSFYLDTQYF. The CDR3 DNA follows: TGTGCCAGCAGCTTCTACTTGGATACGCAGTATTTT.

The chain uses TRBV7-2 and TRBJ2-5, with TRBD2 matching 7 bases. The assigned J gene may be wrong: the sequence end matches TRBJ2-1 better. This CDR3 has 14 residues. Germline V CDR1 and CDR2: SGHTA, FQGNSA. CDR3 sequence reads: CASSFPSGPREQFF. The CDR3 nucleotides read TGTGCCAGCAGCTTTCCTAGCGGACCGCGTGAGCAGTTCTTC.

This rearrangement joins TRBV28 to TRBJ2-1; a possible D gene is TRBD1 (5 bases). The V and J ends lost 2 bases and 10 bases respectively, with 18 bases between them. The germline gives CDR1 MDHEN, CDR2 SYDVKM. This CDR3 contains 15 residues. CDR3 bases: TGTGCCAGCAGTTTAAGGCGGCATGGGGCTTACGAGCAGTTCTTC. Its translation is CASSLRRHGAYEQFF.

Only a few counts were recorded for this clonotype. It is likely a read error, because the conserved phenylalanine at the end of the CDR3 is missing. The DNA is left out, because the CDR3 cannot be placed on it with certainty; the CDR3 is given as TCRdb lists it. The chain is built from TRBV10-3 and TRBJ1-6. Germline-derived CDR1 and CDR2 are ENHRY and SYGVKD. The CDR3 is 10 residues long, counting both termini. This CDR3 reads CAISELGLAG.

This chain uses TRBV7-6 with TRBJ2-7; 8 bases agree with TRBD1. The J call may not be correct, given that the DNA end is closer to TRBJ2-5. Germline CDR1 and CDR2: SGHVS and FNYEAQ. The CDR3 is made up of 14 amino acids. This CDR3 is CASIPGQAWETQYF. The DNA for the CDR3 is TGTGCCAGTATACCGGGACAGGCATGGGAGACCCAGTACTTC.

The genes are TRBV6-8 and TRBJ2-5; no clear D gene. V lost 4 bases, J lost 11 bases, and 20 bases lay in between. This CDR3 region has 14 residues. Germline assignment: CDR1 MNHGY and CDR2 SAAAGT. In DNA form, the CDR3 reads TGTGCCAGCAGTTCCGTGACGGAATACAATGAGCAGTACTTC. Protein product: CASSSVTEYNEQYF.

This clonotype has a handful of counts. The rearrangement links TRBV7-2 to TRBJ1-1, with D perhaps TRBD1 (5 bases). Trimming took off 2 bases at V and 4 bases at J, with 8 bases between the two ends. There are 13 residues in the CDR3. CDR1 is SGHTA, CDR2 FQGNSA, per germline. CDR3 in amino acids: CASSLSGGTEAFF. The CDR3 coding sequence is TGTGCCAGCAGCTTATCGGGGGGCACTGAAGCTTTCTTT.

With regard to this clonotype: The conserved final phenylalanine or tryptophan is absent from the CDR3, which likely points to a read error. The DNA is omitted, as the CDR3 cannot be located on it reliably, and the CDR3 follows TCRdb's listing. The V call is TRBV5-4, the J call TRBJ2-7; TRBD1, the table's D call, lacks a check against the DNA. Germline-derived CDR1 and CDR2 are SGHNT and YYREEE (reference sequence). Counting both end residues, the CDR3 totals 14 amino acids. The CDR3 region is CASSLTGNGYTFGS.

Ten or more counts support this clonotype. This rearrangement joins TRBV7-2 to TRBJ2-5, with 11 bases matching TRBD2. Germline CDR1 and CDR2: SGHTA and FQGNSA. V trimming: 4 bases; J trimming: 9 bases; junction bases outside the gene matches: 13. The CDR3 length is 16 residues. This CDR3 reads CASSSSGTSGPGAQYF. CDR3 DNA: TGTGCCAGCAGCTCCTCCGGGACTAGCGGTCCTGGGGCCCAGTACTTC.

The J gene is TRBJ2-7, the V gene TRBV5-1; weak D call: TRBD2 (6 bases). Germline loops: CDR1 SGHRS, CDR2 YFSETQ. The CDR3 consists of 18 residues. V lost 0 bases and J lost 1, with 20 bases in between. The CDR3 region is CASSLAARRDGLSYEQYF. CDR3 nucleotide sequence: TGCGCCAGCAGCTTGGCCGCCAGGAGGGACGGTCTTTCCTACGAGCAGTACTTC.

This chain connects TRBV6-1 to TRBJ1-2, with 11 bases fitting TRBD1. V was clipped by 6 bases and J by 8 bases; unmatched bases: 5. The CDR3 is 13 amino acids. Germline V CDR1 and CDR2: MNHNS, SASEGT. The CDR3 DNA is TGTGCCAGCAGCAGGACAGGGGGCGAGGGCTACACCTTC. Translated, it gives CASSRTGGEGYTF.

The J gene is TRBJ2-1, the V gene TRBV7-2; D gene uncertain. The J call may be in error: the DNA end matches TRBJ2-5 better. The CDR3 covers 10 residues. Looked up from germline, CDR1 is SGHTA and CDR2 is FQGNSA. The CDR3 DNA reads TGTGCCAGCGGACCGAAGGCCCAGTACTTC. This sequence encodes CASGPKAQYF.

The gene calls are TRBV7-2 and TRBJ2-7, with D hard to call. The DNA end lines up better with TRBJ1-2; the J call may be wrong. In germline, CDR1 is SGHTA, CDR2 FQGNSA. The CDR3 is 12 residues long. This CDR3 reads CASSSVGYGYTF. The CDR3 DNA sequence: TGTGCCAGCAGCTCGGTCGGCTATGGCTACACCTTC.

The chain joins TRBV7-6 to TRBJ2-5; no reliable D call. V dropped 5 bases and J dropped 6 bases, with 7 bases sitting between them. CDR1 is SGHVS and CDR2 is FNYEAQ in the germline V gene. The CDR3 covers 11 residues. CDR3 protein: CASSAGQTQYF. The CDR3 nucleotides read TGTGCCAGCAGCGCTGGACAGACCCAGTACTTC. Based on the CDR3 plus reference TRBV7-6 and TRBJ2-5, the full variable domain is GAGVSQSPRYKVTKRGQDVALRCDPISGHVSLYWYRQALGQGPEFLTYFNYEAQQDKSGLPNDRFSAERPEGSISTLTIQRTEQRDSAMYRCASSAGQTQYFGPGTRLLVL.

This chain joins TRBV7-4 and TRBJ1-1, with D possibly TRBD1 on 6 matching bases. The J call may be mistaken, given a closer DNA end match to TRBJ2-3. CDR1 is SGHVT, CDR2 SQSDAQ, per germline. There are 13 residues in the CDR3. In nucleotides, the CDR3 is TGTGCCAGCAGGGCCCGGACAGCCGATACGCAGTATTTT. Its translation: CASRARTADTQYF.

This clonotype was observed at least ten times. This chain links TRBV10-1 with TRBJ2-1; D gene uncertain. The germline gives CDR1 WNHNN, CDR2 SYGVQD (reference sequence). The CDR3 covers 12 residues. Trimming stripped 4 bases from V and 6 bases from J, with 7 bases between. CDR3 residues: CASSGDSNEQFF. The CDR3 nucleotides are TGCGCCAGCAGTGGTGATAGCAATGAGCAGTTCTTC.

The V gene is TRBV12-3 or TRBV12-4, the J gene TRBJ2-4; TRBD2 agrees at 10 bases. This CDR3 has 17 amino acids. V lost 3 bases and J lost 3; bases outside the gene matches: 8. The chain's CDR3 is CASSFLSGGFFKNIQYF. CDR3 nucleotide sequence: TGTGCCAGCAGTTTCCTTAGCGGGGGGTTTTTCAAAAACATTCAGTACTTC.

The rearrangement links TRBV6-2 or TRBV6-3 to TRBJ2-5, with 8 bases matching TRBD2. This CDR3 is 18 amino acids long. Germline loops: CDR1 MNHEY, CDR2 SVGEGT. V dropped 0 bases and J dropped 2; count of bases not matched to a gene: 11. The CDR3: CASSYSSEASGPQETQYF. The DNA for the CDR3 is TGTGCCAGCAGTTACTCTTCCGAGGCTAGCGGGCCGCAAGAGACCCAGTACTTC.